This TCR beta chain originates from a study of blood T cell repertoires in COVID-19 (dated by TCRdb to 2019 to 2021). General notes on the study: Samples covering the acute and convalescent phases of COVID-19 were provided by collaborators in the United States, Italy and Spain. The repertoires were made available in a free public database intended to serve as a resource for research on the immune response to SARS-CoV-2. The material from the prospective study consisted of cDNA or gDNA derived from T cells, B-cell-depleted T cells, or PBMCs. Samples came from the ongoing ImmuneRACE study (first 160 participants) plus 1,254 subjects from 6 global collaborators. Subjects who had been exposed to COVID-19, were actively infected with it, or had recovered from it provided the deeply sampled blood TCRbeta repertoires that made up the dataset. Where available, HLA class I and class II types were obtained from metadata supplied by the sample provider rather than from assay-based typing. Sample metadata almost always included a de-identified subject ID, COVID-19 status, age in years and sex. General study outcomes and caveats: The quantity of clinical and demographic metadata differed by source and by participant and was supplied without curation.

Each collaborating institution followed its own protocols to collect whole blood in K2EDTA tubes. For TCRbeta analysis, collaborators shipped samples in one of three forms: frozen whole blood, isolated PBMCs, or DNA extracted from either of those sample types. This clone was counted a single time. It lacks a known antigen. No base quality information exists; no much larger clone differs at one position. V lost 2 bases and J lost 6 bases, and the count of bases not matched to a germline gene is 12. Taken from the germline V gene, the CDR1 and CDR2 loops are SNHLY and FYNNEI. The CDR3, from cysteine to phenylalanine, totals 17 residues. Just CDR3 DNA is preserved here, 51 bases in frame from base 1. TCRbeta CDR3 regions were amplified from genomic DNA using the immunoSEQ Assay, a bias-controlled multiplex PCR. The study's own analysis went as follows. Nucleated cell counts per sample were estimated from amplification of reference gene primers within the assay. To quantify the absolute abundance of each unique TCRbeta CDR3 rearrangement, sequence reads were collapsed and filtered. For each sample, productive Simpson clonality was calculated as the square root of Simpson's diversity index across productive rearrangements. TCRdb re-hosts the immuneACCESS table, in-frame sequences only. Its copies lack some clones; in the studies checked, an unresolved V gene accounts for under half of them, and the cause for the rest is not known. V and J calls and clone size are copied from that table; D and trimming were computed from the DNA. Here the sample has over 110,000 clones; around 76% occur a single time. The top ten hold about an eighth of the sample.

The rearrangement combines TRBV2 with TRBJ1-1, with 10 bases in between that match TRBD1. The specimen sequenced was peripheral blood. The TCR sequence derives from a man at least 80 years old with acute or convalescent COVID-19. The nucleotide sequence reads as follows: TGTGCCAGCAGTGAAACTATCTCGTTAGGACAGGGGGCTGAAGCTTTCTTT. Its protein product is CASSETISLGQGAEAFF.